This T cell receptor (beta chain) was observed in a study of T cell responses to AZD1222 COVID-19 vaccine (dated by TCRdb to the early 2020s). Some background on the complete study: AZD1222 recipients given second doses at about 4 weeks or at about 12 weeks were pooled, since spike-specific TCR depth and breadth were not found to differ between the two schedules. A total of 240 or so trial participants underwent TCR sequencing, of whom about 210 had received two doses of AZD1222 and 26 had received two doses of the MenACWY control vaccine. Trial participants were enrolled by age into 18-55, 56-69 and 70-plus year subgroups, with approximately 150, 30 and 60 TCR-sequenced participants respectively.

CDR1 and CDR2 were assigned from the germline V gene as LGHNT and FRNRAP. Counted from cysteine to phenylalanine, this CDR3 has 13 amino acids. The read is trimmed to its CDR3 DNA, 39 bases read in frame from base 1. V and J are truncated by 1 base and 3 bases respectively, leaving an intervening sequence of 6 bases. According to the study, the label for this sample's time point signals: baseline before first vaccination. Vaccinee samples were obtained from the UK trials COV001 and COV002, which included a single-blind randomized controlled phase 2/3 trial of AZD1222 (ChAdOx1 nCoV-19) in healthy adults. Trial participant PBMC samples were collected at day 0 and day 28 after the second dose for TCRbeta chain sequencing. Broader findings and caveats from the paper: In the small 56-69-year group, the increase in depth fell short of significance, most likely because of low power. Because no day 14 peak-response samples were available, the repertoires could be characterized only after the peak T cell response. After two AZD1222 doses, spike-specific TCR breadth and depth were significantly higher than at day 0 and than in MenACWY recipients. Conclusions about previously exposed vaccinees are limited because only 5 or 6 AZD1222 recipients were SARS-CoV-2 seropositive at baseline. Most participants were white British and females outnumbered males, and the authors suggested that clonal diversity may have been underestimated. Epitopes outside the regions mutated in the B.1.351 and B.1.1.7 variants were reportedly recognized by nearly half of the unique spike-specific TCRs. The vaccine-associated CD4 TCRs covered the entire spike protein, and the dominant responses fell in regions 160-218 and 743-854.

As to this clone: The antigen this receptor binds is unknown. No base quality information exists; no much larger clone differs at one position.

The CDR3 regions of human TCRbeta chains were analyzed by immunosequencing. Concerning the study's data processing: TCRs in the repertoires were compared against a reference library of SARS-CoV-2-specific TCRs that had been generated with the MIRA antigen-specificity platform. Breadth meant the fraction of unique TCRs that were SARS-CoV-2-associated, whereas depth meant the fraction of total T cells that were SARS-CoV-2-associated. Using the MIRA data, each spike-specific TCR was assigned both to the spike region to which the TCR was reactive and to a CD4 or CD8 class. Log10-transformed breadth and depth values were compared by one-way ANOVA with Sidak's multiple comparisons tests. TCRdb limited this immuneACCESS table to in-frame rearrangements with V and J called. A share of clones is missing; checked studies link under half to unresolved V genes, and the rest is unexplained. That table is the source of V, J and clone size, and D and trimming were worked out from the DNA. The sample has over 150,000 clones on record, about 88% of them singletons. Around 3.2% of the sample is taken by the ten largest.

This receptor was taken from an adult in good health. The chain couples TRBV12-5 to TRBJ1-1; the best D guess is TRBD1, with 5 bases matching. The sequenced sample was peripheral blood, obtained on day 0 of AZD1222 vaccination. This receptor carries the CDR3 CASGLGGYTEAFF. The DNA sequence is TGTGCTAGTGGTTTGGGGGGGTACACTGAAGCTTTCTTT.